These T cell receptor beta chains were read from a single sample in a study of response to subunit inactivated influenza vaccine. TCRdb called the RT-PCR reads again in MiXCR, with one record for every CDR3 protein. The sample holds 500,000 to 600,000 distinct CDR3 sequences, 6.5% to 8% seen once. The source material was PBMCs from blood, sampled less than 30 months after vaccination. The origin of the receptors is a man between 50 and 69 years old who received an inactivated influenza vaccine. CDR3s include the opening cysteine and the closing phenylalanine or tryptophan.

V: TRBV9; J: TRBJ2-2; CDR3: CASSVMGANTGELFF
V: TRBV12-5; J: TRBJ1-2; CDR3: CASGPPGRAYGYTF
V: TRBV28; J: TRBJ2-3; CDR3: CASRIGGGATDTQYF
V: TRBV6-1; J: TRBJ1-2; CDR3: CASSPWTVVNYGYTF
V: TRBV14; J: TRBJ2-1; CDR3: CASSPGMGLAGHEQFF
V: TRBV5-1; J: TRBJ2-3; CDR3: CASRAGLSTDTQYF
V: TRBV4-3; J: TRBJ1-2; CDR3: CASSQEPYYGYTF
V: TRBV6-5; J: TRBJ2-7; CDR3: CASSYRTGLPYEQYF
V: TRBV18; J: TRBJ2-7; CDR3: CASSSESWEQYF
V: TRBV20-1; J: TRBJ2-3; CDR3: CSARDEGLASDTQYF
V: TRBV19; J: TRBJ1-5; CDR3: CASSNQGRSNQPQHF
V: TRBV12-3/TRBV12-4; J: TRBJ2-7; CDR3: CASSLARPSGRFSTEQYF
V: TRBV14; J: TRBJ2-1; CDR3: CASSQLSPLNSYNEQFF
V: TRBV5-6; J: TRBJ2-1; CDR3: CASRTQLAGVFSYNEQFF
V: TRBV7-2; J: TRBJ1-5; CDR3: CASSSRTRRSLFQPQHF
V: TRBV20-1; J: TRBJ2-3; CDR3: CSAGTSGSYTQYF
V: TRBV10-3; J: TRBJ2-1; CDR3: CAIRGGAAGDEQFF
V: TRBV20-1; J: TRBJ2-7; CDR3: CSARDLKEKYRQYF
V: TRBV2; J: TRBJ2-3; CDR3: CASSGLAISTDTQYF
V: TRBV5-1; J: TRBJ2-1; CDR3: CASSSIASGEYNEQFF
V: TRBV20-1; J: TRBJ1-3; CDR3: CSARDRGTGGVGNTIYF
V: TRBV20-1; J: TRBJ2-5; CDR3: CSAARQGGETQYF
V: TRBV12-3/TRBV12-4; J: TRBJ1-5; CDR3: CASSVAGSNQPQHF
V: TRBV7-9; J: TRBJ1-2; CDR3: CASSLAGAGYGYTF
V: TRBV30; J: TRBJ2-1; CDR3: CAWSATSGSYSEQFF
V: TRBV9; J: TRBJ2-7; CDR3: CASSSGTSGRDGQYF
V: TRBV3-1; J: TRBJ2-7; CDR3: CASSQVQTTGEQYF
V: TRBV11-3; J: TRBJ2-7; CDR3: CASSKDGDEQYF
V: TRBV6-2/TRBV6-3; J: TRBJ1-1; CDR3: CASSYSNGKAFF
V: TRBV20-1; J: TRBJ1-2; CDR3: CSATDRLRGYTF
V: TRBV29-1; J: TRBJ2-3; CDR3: CSVERTGDRSDTQYF
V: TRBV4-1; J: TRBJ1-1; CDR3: CASSQPGTGGDRTEAFF
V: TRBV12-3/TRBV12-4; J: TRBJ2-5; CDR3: CASSPEIKGSGETQYF
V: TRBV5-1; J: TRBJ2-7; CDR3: CASSLRNYGTYEQYF
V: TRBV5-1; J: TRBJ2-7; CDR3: CASSLRRGDEQYF
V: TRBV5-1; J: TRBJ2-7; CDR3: CASSLDPFAYEQYF
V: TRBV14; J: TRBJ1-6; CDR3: CASSLSGTTDSPLHF
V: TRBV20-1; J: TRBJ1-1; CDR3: CSASQQLSTEAFF
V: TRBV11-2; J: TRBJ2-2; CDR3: CASSHPAGQGTNTGELFF
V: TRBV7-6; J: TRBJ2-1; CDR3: CASSLPANEQFF
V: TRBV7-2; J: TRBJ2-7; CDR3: CASGWTGDYEQYF
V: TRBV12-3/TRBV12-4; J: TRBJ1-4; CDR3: CASSPRVWNEKLFF
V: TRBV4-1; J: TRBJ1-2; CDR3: CASGRELNYGYTF
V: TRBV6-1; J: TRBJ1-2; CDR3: CATDPGTGPLYGYTF
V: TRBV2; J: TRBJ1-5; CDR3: CASTDGGNSNQPQHF
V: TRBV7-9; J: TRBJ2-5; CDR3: CASSSGRGQETQYF
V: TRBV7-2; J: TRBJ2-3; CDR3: CASSSLAGGGSTDTQYF
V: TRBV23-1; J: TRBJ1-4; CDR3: CASSQSEGMVKLFF
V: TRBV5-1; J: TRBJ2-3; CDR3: CASSLEGLAGADTQYF
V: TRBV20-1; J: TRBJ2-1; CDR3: CSARDLFHEQFF
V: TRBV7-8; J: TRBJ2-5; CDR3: CASSRDGWTQYF
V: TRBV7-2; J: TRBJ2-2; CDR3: CASSLGETGNTGELFF
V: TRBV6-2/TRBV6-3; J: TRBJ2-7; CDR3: CASSYSTRGYEQYF
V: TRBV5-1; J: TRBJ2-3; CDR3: CASSAGQITDTQYF
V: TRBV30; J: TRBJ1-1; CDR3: CAWRRTVNTEAFF
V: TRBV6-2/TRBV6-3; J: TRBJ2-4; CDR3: CASSYIPGQETLAKNIQYF
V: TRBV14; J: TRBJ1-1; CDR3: CASSQYRWGNTEAFF